The 21 T cell receptor beta chains below were found in one sample sequenced in a study of human T cells and chemical hapten exposure. As for time point: patch test 2, 6 weeks after DPC sensitization. As to treatment: therapeutic diphenylcyclopropenone sensitization with weekly scalp DPC. TCRdb re-called the RACE reads through MiXCR, storing one row per CDR3 protein. The sample has approximately 84,000 distinct CDR3 sequences, roughly 10% seen once. Sequenced here: whole blood, sampled in connection with sensitization to the hapten diphenylcyclopropenone (DPC). The receptor source for this set is a man younger than 35 with alopecia areata. Some clones in this sample may be carry-over from other donors' samples.

In its sample, this clonotype was seen many times. The chain has TRBV3-1 and TRBJ2-3, with TRBD2 as a possible D gene (6 bases). The CDR3 totals 16 residues. The germline V gene encodes CDR1 LGHDT and CDR2 YNNKEL (reference sequence). V dropped 0 bases and J dropped 5 bases, with 15 bases sitting between them. CDR3 nucleotides: TGTGCCAGCAGCCAAGAATGGTCGGGGGTCGGAGATACGCAGTATTTT. This gives the protein CASSQEWSGVGDTQYF.

The table lists this clonotype with many counts. The chain couples TRBV2 to TRBJ2-2; 9 bases are shared with TRBD1. The germline CDR1 and CDR2 sequences are SNHLY and FYNNEI. The CDR3 contains 16 residues. Losses at the gene ends were 7 bases for V and 3 bases for J; bases not matched to a gene: 9. The CDR3 loop reads CASMANRGLDTGELFF. The DNA of the CDR3 is TGTGCCAGCATGGCTAACAGGGGGCTGGACACCGGGGAGCTGTTTTTT.

This rearrangement joins TRBV20-1 to TRBJ1-2; perhaps TRBD1 as D (6 bases). The CDR3 is 15 residues long. Trimming stripped 5 bases from V and 4 bases from J, with 20 bases between. Germline lookup yields CDR1 DFQATT and CDR2 SNEGSKA (reference sequence). The CDR3 reads CSAPPLRGAPYGYTF. The CDR3 DNA sequence: TGCAGTGCTCCTCCCCTCAGGGGAGCCCCCTATGGCTACACCTTC.

This chain uses TRBV10-3 with TRBJ2-7; TRBD1 is a possible D gene (5 bases). V lost 10 bases, J lost 0 bases, and 13 bases lay in between. Germline CDR1 is ENHRY and CDR2 is SYGVKD. The CDR3 is made up of 13 amino acids. Here the CDR3 reads CATSTGYSYEQYF. The DNA for the CDR3 is TGTGCCACGTCAACAGGATACTCCTACGAGCAGTACTTC.

The gene calls are TRBV20-1 and TRBJ2-1; D gene ambiguous. Deletions cut 5 bases from V and 6 bases from J, with 5 bases between. Germline V gene lookup returns CDR1 DFQATT and CDR2 SNEGSKA (reference sequence). The CDR3 contains 10 residues. The CDR3 is CSALTNEQFF. DNA for the CDR3: TGCAGTGCTTTGACCAATGAGCAGTTCTTC.

This clonotype was counted a few times. The CDR3 bases are TGTGCCAGCAGAAAAGGAGGCAGCCGCAATCAGCCCCAGCATTTT. This gives the protein CASRKGGSRNQPQHF. V gene TRBV12-3 or TRBV12-4 combines with J gene TRBJ1-5; no clear D gene. CDR3 length: 15 residues. Trimming left V 6 bases short and J 2 bases short, with 14 bases between.

The rearrangement uses TRBV5-1 and TRBJ1-1, with D hard to call. The CDR3 runs to 14 residues. The germline V gene has CDR1 SGHRS and CDR2 YFSETQ. Trimming removed 3 bases from V and 1 base from J, with 10 bases in between. The CDR3 DNA reads as TGCGCCAGCAGCTCCCTCGGAGCGAACACTGAAGCTTTCTTT. Protein sequence: CASSSLGANTEAFF.

The sample holds a few counts of this clonotype. The rearrangement links TRBV10-3 to TRBJ2-7, with 7 bases matching TRBD1. This CDR3 has 14 amino acids. V lost 2 bases to trimming and J lost 2 bases; unmatched junction nucleotides: 3. The germline V gene encodes CDR1 ENHRY and CDR2 SYGVKD. CDR3 coding DNA: TGTGCCATCAGTGAGGGGGGACAGACCTACGAGCAGTACTTC. Translating gives CAISEGGQTYEQYF.

This clonotype came up many times. The CDR3 DNA sequence: TGTGCCACCAGTACGCCTCGGACAGGGCAGACCCAGTACTTC. Amino acid sequence: CATSTPRTGQTQYF. This chain connects TRBV24-1 to TRBJ2-5; TRBD1 matches 8 bases. Germline-derived CDR1 and CDR2 are KGHDR and SFDVKD. V shed 6 bases, J shed 6 bases, and the junction held 8 bases outside the gene matches. This CDR3 has 14 residues.

The rearrangement joins TRBV28 to TRBJ2-2, with a weak D call TRBD1 (6 bases). The V end lost 2 bases, the J end lost 3 bases, and 10 bases lay between the germline ends. The germline V gene has CDR1 MDHEN and CDR2 SYDVKM. The CDR3 length is 15 residues. The CDR3 loop reads CASSLRQGHTGELFF. The CDR3 DNA sequence: TGTGCCAGCAGTTTACGTCAGGGGCACACCGGGGAGCTGTTTTTT.

This clonotype was observed many times. V and J are TRBV7-9 and TRBJ1-3; D uncertain. Trimming stripped 3 bases from V and 0 bases from J, with 6 bases between. Germline CDR1 is SEHNR and CDR2 is FQNEAQ (reference sequence). The CDR3 extends over 14 amino acids. The CDR3: CASSLLNSGNTIYF. The CDR3 DNA sequence: TGTGCCAGCAGCTTGCTGAACTCTGGAAACACCATATATTTT.

The CDR3: CASSLGGLDSPLHF. CDR3 nucleotides: TGTGCCAGCAGTTTAGGGGGGTTGGATTCACCCCTCCACTTT. The chain uses TRBV12-3 or TRBV12-4 and TRBJ1-6; maybe TRBD1 (5 bases). V was trimmed by 1 base and J by 8 bases, leaving 9 bases between them. CDR3 length equals 14 residues.

This clonotype was seen at least ten times. The chain employs TRBV4-1 and TRBJ1-4; D gene ambiguous. CDR3 length: 15 amino acids. V lost 4 bases and J 0 bases, leaving 9 bases between the germline ends. The V gene's germline CDR1 is MGHRA and CDR2 YSYEKL. CDR3 region: CASSPYTTTNEKLFF. The CDR3 DNA sequence: TGCGCCAGCAGCCCTTACACCACAACTAATGAAAAACTGTTTTTT.

This clonotype has more than one count but fewer than ten. J is TRBJ2-7 and V is TRBV7-8; unclear D gene. The germline V gene has CDR1 SGHVS and CDR2 FQNEAQ. This CDR3 has 12 amino acids. V was shortened by 4 bases and J by 6 bases, with 10 bases between the two germline ends. CDR3 nucleotides: TGTGCCAGCAGCTATGGGTGGCTCGAGCAGTACGTC. Translation: CASSYGWLEQYV.

The sample holds a few counts of this clonotype. This sequence joins TRBV29-1 and TRBJ1-1, with D uncertain. The CDR3 consists of 12 residues. V was cut by 4 bases and J by 5 bases, with 11 bases left in between. Germline V gene lookup returns CDR1 SQVTM and CDR2 ANQGSEA. CDR3 sequence: CSVVRERTEAFF. CDR3 DNA sequence: TGCAGCGTTGTGAGGGAGAGGACTGAAGCTTTCTTT.

The chain joins TRBV9 to TRBJ1-2, with D possibly being TRBD1 (6 bases). CDR1 and CDR2 from the germline V gene are SGDLS and YYNGEE. The V end lost 4 bases, the J end lost 8 bases, and 15 bases lay between the germline ends. This CDR3 is 13 amino acids long. The CDR3 is CASSLQTGTGYTF. The CDR3 bases are TGTGCCAGCAGCCTCCAAACAGGGACCGGCTACACCTTC. Supplemented by reference TRBV9 and TRBJ1-2, the full variable domain reads DSGVTQTPKHLITATGQRVTLRCSPRSGDLSVYWYQQSLDQGLQFLIQYYNGEERAKGNILERFSAQQFPDLHSELNLSSLELGDSALYFCASSLQTGTGYTFGSGTRLTVV.

This clonotype was picked up many times. V is TRBV7-2 and J is TRBJ2-7; tentatively, D is TRBD1 (6 bases). V lost 8 bases to trimming and J lost 4 bases, with 9 bases between them. Germline CDR1 SGHTA, CDR2 FQGNSA. The CDR3 loop spans 11 amino acids. The CDR3: CASQGSYEQYF. DNA for the CDR3: TGTGCCAGCCAGGGGTCATACGAGCAGTACTTC.

In its sample, this clonotype was seen a few times. The rearrangement joins TRBV12-3 or TRBV12-4 to TRBJ2-5; D not resolved. Trimming removed 3 bases at V and 4 bases at J, with 9 bases between. This CDR3 has 13 residues. CDR3 protein: CASSFKVPETQYF. As DNA, the CDR3 is TGTGCCAGCAGTTTCAAGGTACCAGAGACCCAGTACTTC.

This clonotype was counted only a few times. The chain is built from TRBV19 and TRBJ2-4; the match to TRBD2 covers 8 bases. The CDR3 consists of 15 residues. CDR1 is LNHDA and CDR2 is SQIVND in the germline V gene (reference sequence). Unmatched junction bases numbered 2, after V lost 2 bases and J lost 2 bases. The CDR3 region has the DNA TGTGCCAGTAGTATATCGGGGGGGCCCAAAAACATTCAGTACTTC. Translation: CASSISGGPKNIQYF.

This clonotype was observed at least ten times. The chain combines TRBV24-1 with TRBJ1-5; D remains unclear. V lost 4 bases to trimming and J lost 7 bases, with 7 bases between them. CDR3 length: 12 residues. Per the germline V gene, CDR1 is KGHDR and CDR2 is SFDVKD. The CDR3 sequence: CATSDGIQPQHF. The CDR3 DNA reads as TGTGCCACCAGTGACGGGATCCAGCCCCAGCATTTT.

V is TRBV9 and J is TRBJ2-2; D is undetermined. CDR1 and CDR2 (germline): SGDLS, YYNGEE. Trimming shortened V by 0 bases and J by 6 bases, and 9 bases separated the two germline ends. The CDR3 loop spans 14 amino acids. In DNA, the CDR3 is TGTGCCAGCAGCGTAGGGGCCAGCGCCGGGGAGCTGTTTTTT. It codes for CASSVGASAGELFF.